The 20 T cell receptor beta chains below were found in one sample sequenced in a study of blood T cell repertoires in COVID-19. Profiling relied on immunoSEQ multiplex PCR, and the TCRdb table lists in-frame clones only, not all of them. The table records 250,000 or so clones, 89% of them present only once. The specimen sequenced was peripheral blood. The receptors were sampled from a woman aged 40 to 55 who had recovered from COVID-19.

The V and J genes are TRBV20-1 and TRBJ2-3; no reliable D call. CDR1 and CDR2 from the germline V gene are DFQATT and SNEGSKA (reference sequence). The CDR3 length is 14 residues. V was cut by 3 bases and J by 4 bases, with 14 bases left in between. CDR3 DNA sequence: TGCAGTGCTAGTGACGAGCCCCTGGCAGATACGCAGTATTTT. Translation: CSASDEPLADTQYF.

V is TRBV21-1 and J is TRBJ2-7; the D call of TRBD1 is as the table states it, not checked on the DNA. TRBV21-1 is labeled a pseudogene. The CDR3 extends over 15 amino acids. CDR3: CASSKGTGSPHEQYF. The CDR3 bases are TGTGCCAGCAGCAAAGGGACAGGTAGCCCCCACGAGCAGTACTTC.

The chain is built from TRBV2 and TRBJ2-5; weak D call: TRBD1 (6 bases). The V end was cut by 7 bases, the J end by 2 bases, with 11 bases between. This CDR3 is built from 13 residues. Germline CDR1 is SNHLY and CDR2 is FYNNEI. The CDR3 is CASTKDSQETQYF. CDR3 DNA sequence: TGTGCCAGCACGAAGGACAGTCAAGAGACCCAGTACTTC.

The gene calls are TRBV2 and TRBJ2-1; 11 bases map to TRBD1. Trimming cost V 5 bases and J 7 bases; bases outside gene matches: 7. The CDR3 spans 15 residues. Per germline, CDR1 SNHLY and CDR2 FYNNEI. CDR3 sequence (DNA): TGTGCCAGCAGTCTCCGGACAGGGGGCATAAATGAGCAGTTCTTC. This translates into CASSLRTGGINEQFF.

V gene TRBV5-6 combines with J gene TRBJ2-5; no reliable D call. This CDR3 region has 13 residues. The ends were cut back, 1 base at V and 4 bases at J, with 8 bases in the middle. Germline V gene data show CDR1 as SGHDT and CDR2 as YYEEEE. CDR3 sequence (DNA): TGTGCCAGCAGCTTGTTCGGTCCAGAGACCCAGTACTTC. This gives the protein CASSLFGPETQYF.

The chain couples TRBV5-1 to TRBJ1-4; maybe TRBD1 (6 bases). Germline-derived CDR1 and CDR2 are SGHRS and YFSETQ. The length of the CDR3 is 12 residues. V lost 7 bases and J 6 bases, leaving 10 bases between the germline ends. The CDR3: CASREGDEKLFF. The CDR3 DNA reads as TGCGCCAGCCGGGAGGGGGATGAAAAACTGTTTTTT.

V and J are TRBV5-1 and TRBJ2-5; 7 positions match TRBD2. The CDR3 is 14 amino acids. With 4 bases clipped from V and 5 bases from J, the junction kept 8 bases outside the gene matches. Germline V gene sequence: CDR1 SGHRS, CDR2 YFSETQ. CDR3 bases: TGCGCCAGCAGCGACCCTAGCGGAGGGGAGACCCAGTACTTC. Translating gives CASSDPSGGETQYF.

The chain links TRBV6-2 or TRBV6-3 to TRBJ2-7, with 7 bases matching TRBD2. V gave up 3 bases and J gave up 6 bases; unmatched junction bases: 11. CDR3 length equals 15 residues. Looked up from germline, CDR1 is MNHEY and CDR2 is SVGEGT. CDR3 protein: CASSYLGGRWVEQYV. In DNA, the CDR3 is TGTGCCAGCAGTTATCTTGGCGGGAGATGGGTCGAGCAGTACGTC.

The V call is TRBV5-4, the J call TRBJ2-7; 9 bases fit TRBD1. The CDR3 spans 14 residues. V lost 0 bases and J lost 6; bases outside the gene matches: 4. Germline CDR1 and CDR2: SGHNT and YYREEE (reference sequence). Written as DNA, the CDR3 is TGTGCCAGCAGCTTGGGGGGACAGGGTCGCGAGCAGTACTTC. Amino acid sequence: CASSLGGQGREQYF.

This chain joins TRBV5-1 and TRBJ2-7; 8 bases are shared with TRBD2. Trimming took 3 bases from V and 0 from J; bases not matched to a gene: 14. The CDR3 loop spans 18 amino acids. CDR1 is SGHRS, CDR2 YFSETQ, per germline. The DNA of the CDR3 is TGCGCCAGCAGCTCCCATTTTCCGGGGGGGTTAAGCTCCTACGAGCAGTACTTC. It translates to CASSSHFPGGLSSYEQYF.

The chain is built from TRBV5-1 and TRBJ2-3; 9 bases match TRBD1. J gave up 3 bases and V 7 bases, and 12 bases lay outside the gene matches. Germline lookup yields CDR1 SGHRS and CDR2 YFSETQ. The CDR3 loop spans 16 amino acids. DNA for the CDR3: TGCGCCAGCTCCGCCTCGGGACAGGGTATGACAGATACGCAGTATTTT. Its translation: CASSASGQGMTDTQYF.

The gene calls are TRBV5-4 and TRBJ2-3; a weak D match, TRBD2 (6 bases). The CDR3 is made up of 17 amino acids. CDR1 SGHNT and CDR2 YYREEE come from the germline V gene (reference sequence). The V gene lost 0 bases and the J gene lost 4 bases, with 18 bases spanning the gap. The CDR3 loop is CASSLGGTPRRADTQYF. DNA of the CDR3: TGTGCCAGCAGCTTGGGAGGGACCCCTCGGAGGGCAGATACGCAGTATTTT.

This rearrangement joins TRBV9 to TRBJ2-3, with 8 nucleotides matching TRBD1. Unmatched junction bases numbered 3, after V lost 1 base and J lost 5 bases. The germline CDR1 and CDR2 sequences are SGDLS and YYNGEE. The CDR3 runs 14 residues. In DNA form, the CDR3 reads TGTGCCAGCAGCGTAAGGACAGGGAAAGATACGCAGTATTTT. Its protein product is CASSVRTGKDTQYF.

V gene TRBV6-5 combines with J gene TRBJ1-1; D gene uncertain. Trimming removed 6 bases at V and 2 bases at J, with 10 bases between. Germline V gene sequence: CDR1 MNHEY, CDR2 SVGAGI. The CDR3 runs to 13 residues. The DNA for the CDR3 is TGTGCCAGCAGGGTTATACACAACACTGAAGCTTTCTTT. It is translated as CASRVIHNTEAFF.

J is TRBJ2-5 and V is TRBV5-4; D gene uncertain. V gave up 0 bases and J gave up 2 bases, with 5 bases separating them. Per the germline V gene, CDR1 is SGHNT and CDR2 is YYREEE (reference sequence). The length of the CDR3 is 13 residues. The CDR3 protein is CASSLDIQETQYF. For the CDR3, the DNA is TGTGCCAGCAGCTTGGACATTCAAGAGACCCAGTACTTC.

The chain uses TRBV2 and TRBJ2-1, with 9 nucleotides matching TRBD1. The CDR3 sequence is 15 residues long. After removal of 6 bases from V and 9 bases from J, the junction contained 12 bases not matched to a gene. Germline V CDR1 and CDR2: SNHLY, FYNNEI. In DNA, the CDR3 is TGTGCCAGCAGAGAGGGACGAACAGGGGGCGGTGAGCAGTTCTTC. Protein product: CASREGRTGGGEQFF. Based on the CDR3 plus reference TRBV2 and TRBJ2-1, the full variable domain is EPEVTQTPSHQVTQMGQEVILRCVPISNHLYFYWYRQILGQKVEFLVSFYNNEISEKSEIFDDQFSVERPDGSNFTLKIRSTKLEDSAMYFCASREGRTGGGEQFFGPGTRLTVL.

The rearrangement links TRBV10-3 to TRBJ2-1; 10 bases are a match to TRBD2. The CDR3 contains 14 residues. J lost 8 bases, V lost 5 bases, and 6 bases had no gene match. CDR1 ENHRY and CDR2 SYGVKD come from the germline V gene. CDR3 DNA sequence: TGTGCCATCAGTCGTCAGCGGGAGGGCCATGAGCAGTTCTTC. Translating it yields CAISRQREGHEQFF.

This chain links TRBV3-1 (or the pseudogene TRBV3-2) with TRBJ2-2; TRBD2 is a possible D gene (6 bases). CDR1 LGHDT and CDR2 YNNKEL come from the germline V gene (reference sequence). The length of the CDR3 is 13 residues. The V end lost 9 bases, the J end lost 5 bases, and 13 bases lay between the germline ends. The CDR3 spells CASWRAGTGELFF. The CDR3 bases are TGTGCCAGTTGGAGGGCCGGTACCGGGGAGCTGTTTTTT.

The chain links TRBV4-2 to TRBJ1-1; 8 bases line up with TRBD1. CDR1 and CDR2 from the germline V gene are LGHNA and YNFKEQ. Germline trimming cut 4 bases from V and 6 bases from J; bases unmatched to any gene: 7. The CDR3 runs 14 residues. CDR3 loop: CASSPTKDRAEAFF. In DNA, the CDR3 is TGTGCCAGCAGCCCTACGAAGGACAGGGCTGAAGCTTTCTTT.

The chain carries TRBV6-6 and TRBJ1-4, with D perhaps TRBD1 (6 bases). Trimming pared 6 bases from V and 8 bases from J, leaving 22 bases between. The CDR3 totals 16 residues. Germline CDR1 is MNHNY and CDR2 is SVGAGI (reference sequence). The CDR3 here is CASRGARVNMREKLFF. DNA for the CDR3: TGTGCCAGCAGGGGGGCCAGGGTAAATATGCGGGAAAAACTGTTTTTT.